Following are 25 T cell receptor beta chains from one sample sequenced in a study of cytomegalovirus exposure and HLA in healthy donors. The PCR employed 60 Vbeta primers together with 13 Jbeta primers. TCRdb keeps only in-frame clones here, not all; method: immunoSEQ multiplex PCR. The data show some 270,000 clones, about 80% seen once. The sample was PBMCs. Every receptor here comes from a girl aged 2-10 years in good health and CMV-seronegative.

The CDR3 DNA sequence: TGTGCCTGGAGCCCATATTTCTCCTACGAGCAGTACTTC. This gives the protein CAWSPYFSYEQYF. V is TRBV30 and J is TRBJ2-5, with D unresolved. The J call may be in error: the DNA end matches TRBJ2-7 better. Germline-derived CDR1 and CDR2 are GTSNPN and SVGIG (reference sequence). This CDR3 has 13 residues.

This clone was found once. This chain connects TRBV27 to TRBJ1-2; tentatively, D is TRBD1 (5 bases). The CDR3 extends over 14 amino acids. Trimming shortened V by 1 base and J by 3 bases, and 9 bases separated the two germline ends. The V gene's germline CDR1 is MNHEY and CDR2 SMNVEV (reference sequence). CDR3 sequence reads: CASSLLWGDYGYTF. The CDR3 DNA follows: TGTGCCAGCAGTTTATTATGGGGGGACTATGGCTACACCTTC.

This chain links TRBV19 with TRBJ2-7; TRBD2 matches at 10 bases. Per germline, CDR1 LNHDA and CDR2 SQIVND (reference sequence). The junction had 8 bases not matched to a gene; V was cut back by 3 bases and J by 3 bases. CDR3 length: 16 amino acids. The CDR3 DNA sequence: TGTGCCAGTAGTATCCAACCGGGACTAGCGTACTACGAGCAGTACTTC. This translates into CASSIQPGLAYYEQYF.

The chain recombines TRBV25-1 with TRBJ2-1; D is ambiguous. Germline assignment: CDR1 MGHDK and CDR2 SYGVNS. The CDR3 spans 13 residues. V was trimmed by 3 bases and J by 5 bases, leaving 8 bases between them. The CDR3 region is CASSERQDNEQFF. The DNA of the CDR3 is TGTGCCAGCAGTGAGCGCCAGGACAATGAGCAGTTCTTC. The full variable domain, its missing parts supplied by reference TRBV25-1 and TRBJ2-1, is EADIYQTPRYLVIGTGKKITLECSQTMGHDKMYWYQQDPGMELHLIHYSYGVNSTEKGDLSSESTVSRIRTEHFPLTLESARPSHTSQYLCASSERQDNEQFFGPGTRLTVL.

This chain connects TRBV27 to TRBJ1-4, with no clear D. Germline V gene lookup returns CDR1 MNHEY and CDR2 SMNVEV (reference sequence). V gave up 6 bases and J gave up 3 bases, with 11 bases separating them. This CDR3 is 14 amino acids long. The CDR3 sequence is CASSLFRANEKLFF. Written as DNA, the CDR3 is TGTGCCAGCAGCCTGTTTCGGGCTAATGAAAAACTGTTTTTT. The entire variable domain, with the rest obtained from reference TRBV27 and TRBJ1-4, is as follows: EAQVTQNPRYLITVTGKKLTVTCSQNMNHEYMSWYRQDPGLGLRQIYYSMNVEVTDKGDVPEGYKVSRKEKRNFPLILESPSPNQTSLYFCASSLFRANEKLFFGSGTQLSVL.

This chain links TRBV6-1 with TRBJ1-6, with D hard to call. Germline-derived CDR1 and CDR2 are MNHNS and SASEGT. The CDR3 is 15 residues long. Trimming removed 3 bases at V and 6 bases at J, with 12 bases between. CDR3 sequence: CASSDRSFSNSPLHF. CDR3 DNA sequence: TGTGCCAGCAGTGACAGGTCTTTCAGTAATTCACCCCTCCACTTT.

This chain joins TRBV2 and TRBJ1-1, with 7 bases matching TRBD1. This CDR3 comprises 12 residues. The germline V gene has CDR1 SNHLY and CDR2 FYNNEI. After removal of 6 bases from V and 14 bases from J, the junction contained 12 bases not matched to a gene. The CDR3 loop is CASRDGQATRFF. The CDR3 DNA sequence: TGTGCCAGCAGAGATGGACAGGCCACGCGGTTCTTT. Based on the CDR3 plus reference TRBV2 and TRBJ1-1, the full variable domain is EPEVTQTPSHQVTQMGQEVILRCVPISNHLYFYWYRQILGQKVEFLVSFYNNEISEKSEIFDDQFSVERPDGSNFTLKIRSTKLEDSAMYFCASRDGQATRFFGQGTRLTVV.

There are a few counts of this clone. The V and J genes are TRBV5-4 and TRBJ2-3; 10 bases agree with TRBD2. With 1 base clipped from V and 4 bases from J, the junction kept 9 bases outside the gene matches. The CDR3 contains 17 residues. Germline-derived CDR1 and CDR2 are SGHNT and YYREEE (reference sequence). CDR3 amino acids: CASSLRASGRGSDTQYF. CDR3 DNA: TGTGCCAGCAGCTTGAGGGCTAGCGGGAGAGGCTCAGATACGCAGTATTTT.

This chain uses TRBV2 with TRBJ1-2; TRBD1 matches 7 bases. V shed 4 bases and J 3 bases; nucleotides not matched to a gene: 2. The CDR3 length is 13 residues. The germline V gene encodes CDR1 SNHLY and CDR2 FYNNEI. The CDR3, as DNA: TGTGCCAGCAGTGCCGACAGGGACTATGGCTACACCTTC. Encoded protein: CASSADRDYGYTF.

This clone occurred once. This chain connects TRBV19 to TRBJ2-1; the D gene is possibly TRBD1 (6 bases). Germline CDR1 LNHDA, CDR2 SQIVND (reference sequence). V dropped 8 bases and J dropped 1 base, with 12 bases sitting between them. CDR3 length: 14 residues. The CDR3, as DNA: TGTGCCAGTGGCTCAGGGGAATCCTACAATGAGCAGTTCTTC. Amino acids: CASGSGESYNEQFF. Full variable domain (outside the CDR3, taken from reference TRBV19 and TRBJ2-1): DGGITQSPKYLFRKEGQNVTLSCEQNLNHDAMYWYRQDPGQGLRLIYYSQIVNDFQKGDIAEGYSVSREKKESFPLTVTSAQKNPTAFYLCASGSGESYNEQFFGPGTRLTVL.

This clone was detected only a few times. The sample carries other DNA sequences with the same CDR3. V is TRBV7-2 and J is TRBJ1-5; D gene uncertain. The V end was cut by 1 base, the J end by 7 bases, with 8 bases between. This CDR3 has 13 residues. Germline assignment: CDR1 SGHTA and CDR2 FQGNSA. CDR3 sequence (DNA): TGTGCCAGCAGCTTAGGAGTTAACCAGCCCCAGCATTTT. Amino acids: CASSLGVNQPQHF.

V and J are TRBV13 and TRBJ1-1; D gene uncertain. Trimming left V 5 bases short and J 9 bases short, with 10 bases between. There are 11 residues in the CDR3. The germline CDR1 and CDR2 sequences are PRHDT and FYEKMQ (reference sequence). CDR3 loop: CASSLPGKAFF. CDR3 coding DNA: TGTGCCAGCAGCCTACCGGGAAAAGCTTTCTTT.

The chain carries TRBV18 and TRBJ2-7; no clear D. V lost 6 bases, J lost 0 bases, and 12 bases lay in between. CDR3 size: 14 residues. In germline, CDR1 is KGHSH, CDR2 LQKENI. Here the CDR3 reads CASSTGSYSYEQYF. As DNA, the CDR3 is TGTGCCAGCTCTACCGGGTCCTACTCCTACGAGCAGTACTTC. The variable domain in full, with the rest retrieved from reference TRBV18 and TRBJ2-7, is NAGVMQNPRHLVRRRGQEARLRCSPMKGHSHVYWYRQLPEEGLKFMVYLQKENIIDESGMPKERFSAEFPKEGPSILRIQQVVRGDSAAYFCASSTGSYSYEQYFGPGTRLTVT.

This clone is a singleton in its sample. Other DNA sequences from this sample encode an identical CDR3 as well. The chain uses TRBV10-3 and TRBJ2-2, with 8 bases aligning to TRBD1. The CDR3 loop spans 14 amino acids. CDR1 is ENHRY and CDR2 is SYGVKD in the germline V gene. J lost 2 bases, V lost 6 bases, and 2 bases had no gene match. The CDR3 bases are TGTGCCATCAGGGGGACAGGAAACACCGGGGAGCTGTTTTTT. This sequence encodes CAIRGTGNTGELFF.

This rearrangement joins TRBV7-6 to TRBJ2-1, with TRBD2 as a possible D gene (6 bases). The ends were cut back, 2 bases at V and 1 base at J, with 9 bases in the middle. Germline CDR1 SGHVS, CDR2 FNYEAQ. CDR3 length: 15 amino acids. As DNA, the CDR3 is TGTGCCAGCAGCTTAAGGGGAGGATCCTACAATGAGCAGTTCTTC. This gives the protein CASSLRGGSYNEQFF.

There are a few counts of this clone. V gene TRBV4-1 combines with J gene TRBJ1-5; unclear D gene. Trimming took off 1 base at V and 4 bases at J, with 8 bases between the two ends. CDR1 MGHRA and CDR2 YSYEKL come from the germline V gene. The CDR3 spans 14 residues. The CDR3 DNA reads as TGCGCCAGCAGCCAAGGTAGCGGGAATCAGCCCCAGCATTTT. Amino acid sequence: CASSQGSGNQPQHF.

This chain links TRBV7-9 with TRBJ2-7, with a possible D match to TRBD2 (5 bases). This CDR3 has 13 residues. Looked up from germline, CDR1 is SEHNR and CDR2 is FQNEAQ (reference sequence). Trimming removed 0 bases from V and 6 bases from J, with 9 bases in between. The CDR3 region has the DNA TGTGCCAGCAGCTTAGCACGGGATGGCGAGCAGTACTTC. Its translation: CASSLARDGEQYF. The whole variable domain, remainder taken from reference TRBV7-9 and TRBJ2-7, is DTGVSQNPRHKITKRGQNVTFRCDPISEHNRLYWYRQTLGQGPEFLTYFQNEAQLEKSRLLSDRFSAERPKGSFSTLEIQRTEQGDSAMYLCASSLARDGEQYFGPGTRLTVT.

The chain recombines TRBV5-1 with TRBJ2-5; TRBD2 matches 7 bases. V gave up 7 bases and J gave up 3 bases; unmatched junction bases: 6. In germline, CDR1 is SGHRS, CDR2 YFSETQ. This CDR3 is 13 amino acids long. In DNA, the CDR3 is TGCGCCAGCGGGGGGAGGGCGGAAGAGACCCAGTACTTC. Translated: CASGGRAEETQYF.

This chain connects TRBV27 to TRBJ2-7, with a tentative D call TRBD2 (6 bases). The CDR3 contains 17 residues. The germline V gene encodes CDR1 MNHEY and CDR2 SMNVEV (reference sequence). The V gene lost 6 bases and the J gene lost 3 bases, with 24 bases spanning the gap. CDR3 coding DNA: TGTGCCAGCAGCCCAACTGAGGTGGCGGGACTTAACTACGAGCAGTACTTC. Translated: CASSPTEVAGLNYEQYF.

The CDR3 is CASSVAVAGTQETQYF. In DNA form, the CDR3 reads TGTGCCAGCAGCGTAGCGGTAGCGGGGACCCAAGAGACCCAGTACTTC. The V gene is TRBV9, the J gene TRBJ2-5; 8 nucleotides line up with TRBD2. The CDR3 consists of 16 residues. Trimming cost V 0 bases and J 1 base; bases outside gene matches: 5. The germline CDR1 and CDR2 sequences are SGDLS and YYNGEE. Complete variable domain (other parts from reference TRBV9 and TRBJ2-5): DSGVTQTPKHLITATGQRVTLRCSPRSGDLSVYWYQQSLDQGLQFLIQYYNGEERAKGNILERFSAQQFPDLHSELNLSSLELGDSALYFCASSVAVAGTQETQYFGPGTRLLVL.

This clone came up once. The chain carries TRBV5-1 and TRBJ2-7, with 9 positions matching TRBD1. Germline-derived CDR1 and CDR2 are SGHRS and YFSETQ. This CDR3 is built from 18 residues. With 4 bases clipped from V and 1 base from J, the junction kept 15 bases outside the gene matches. CDR3 sequence: CASSGPGQGKEESYEQYF. CDR3 DNA: TGCGCCAGCAGCGGACCGGGACAGGGCAAGGAGGAATCCTACGAGCAGTACTTC.

The chain couples TRBV29-1 to TRBJ1-2, with a tentative D call TRBD1 (5 bases). This CDR3 has 13 residues. Trimming left V 0 bases short and J 4 bases short, with 9 bases between. Germline-derived CDR1 and CDR2 are SQVTM and ANQGSEA. In nucleotides, the CDR3 is TGCAGCGTTGAAGAGGGGCATACCTATGGCTACACCTTC. Translated, it gives CSVEEGHTYGYTF.

This clone was recorded once. The chain joins TRBV18 to TRBJ2-3; 9 bases align to TRBD2. Germline V gene lookup returns CDR1 KGHSH and CDR2 LQKENI. J lost 1 base, V lost 6 bases, and 17 bases had no gene match. CDR3 size: 19 residues. CDR3 amino acids: CASSPQTRSGRTRTDTQYF. The CDR3 coding sequence is TGTGCCAGCTCCCCTCAGACACGGAGCGGGAGGACTCGCACAGATACGCAGTATTTT.

CDR3 region: CASSAWGSEQYF. The DNA of the CDR3 is TGTGCCAGCAGCGCCTGGGGCTCCGAGCAGTACTTC. The chain employs TRBV9 and TRBJ2-7; D perhaps matches TRBD1 (5 bases). The ends were cut back, 3 bases at V and 6 bases at J, with 10 bases in the middle. Germline V gives CDR1 SGDLS, CDR2 YYNGEE. This CDR3 spans 12 amino acids.

The V call is TRBV21-1, the J call TRBJ2-4; the tabulated D call, TRBD1, remains unverified against the DNA. TRBV21-1 is a pseudogene locus. The CDR3 is 15 residues long. Written as DNA, the CDR3 is TGTGCCAGCAGCAACCTCAATTCATCAGGAAACATTCAGTACTTC. Its translation is CASSNLNSSGNIQYF.